This TCR beta chain derives from a study of blood T cells in healthy people across ages. Study information: When template switching was applied, about one barcoded beta molecule was captured per two T cells.

Each donor was a healthy Caucasian individual from Russia, aged about 6 to 100. Combining a sample-barcoded 5' primer with a J-beta primer mix, a second PCR ran for roughly 7 to 12 cycles. Researchers report that a template-switch adaptor with 12 random nucleotides tagged each cDNA molecule. TCRdb passed the 5' RACE reads through MiXCR, listing each CDR3 protein once. Among roughly 650,000 distinct CDR3 sequences listed, around 32% were seen once. Germline CDR1 is DFQATT and CDR2 is SNEGSKA (reference sequence). CDR3 length equals 12 residues. The V segment lost 3 bases and the J segment 4 bases; nucleotides outside the gene matches: 2. This clonotype was seen ten or more times.

Sequenced: blood. This TCR was recovered from a woman aged 80 or over in good health. The chain has TRBV20-1 and TRBJ2-5; 7 bases line up with TRBD2. The CDR3 DNA reads TGCAGTGCTAGCCAGCGGGGAGAGACCCAGTACTTC. Its protein product is CSASQRGETQYF.